A selection of T cell receptor beta chains follows, all from one sample in a study of beta chain features in type 1 diabetes. The assay was immunoSEQ multiplex PCR, and TCRdb's table has in-frame clones only and misses some. The table shows approximately 380,000 clones, with less than 15% occurring only once. The sequenced sample was naive CD4+ T cells from blood. Receptors were obtained from a woman aged 18 to 35 in good health. Each CDR3 is given with its conserved first and last residue. Fields, in order: V gene, J gene, clone size, D gene, CDR3 DNA, CDR3 protein. The D gene is left open where the match is weak. The listing skips clone size in some rows; elsewhere it reads once, few, many or a size class.

TRBV5-1	TRBJ2-3	-	-	TGCGCCAGCAAGGTGGGGCCTAGCACAGATACGCAGTATTTT	CASKVGPSTDTQYF
TRBV30	TRBJ2-3	few	TRBD2	TGTGCCTGGACAAAGCGGGAGGGCCTTGGAGATACGCAGTATTTT	CAWTKREGLGDTQYF
TRBV14	TRBJ2-1	-	TRBD2	TGTGCCAGCAGCCAAAAGACCCCAGCGGGAGTTCGCAATGAGCAGTTCTTC	CASSQKTPAGVRNEQFF
TRBV9	TRBJ2-2	-	-	TGTGCCAGCAGTCGCCTACAGGGTGGCACCGGGGAGCTGTTTTTT	CASSRLQGGTGELFF
TRBV4-2	TRBJ2-1	-	TRBD2	TGTGCCAGCAGCCAAGATCTAGCGGGAGGGCCGGTGCAGTTCTTC	CASSQDLAGGPVQFF
TRBV6-6	TRBJ2-7	-	TRBD1	TGTGCCAGCAGTGACCATCAGGGGGACGAGCAGTACTTC	CASSDHQGDEQYF
TRBV19	TRBJ1-2	few	-	TGTGCCAAGGGCGGGCAAGGCTACACCTTC	CAKGGQGYTF
TRBV6-5	TRBJ2-7	few	-	TGTGCCAGCAGTTACTCTAATAGGGGCTCCTACGAGCAGTACTTC	CASSYSNRGSYEQYF
TRBV7-3	TRBJ2-5	-	TRBD2	TGTGCCAGCAGCATCGGCGGGAGCTTTCAAGAGACCCAGTACTTC	CASSIGGSFQETQYF
TRBV28	TRBJ2-3	-	-	TGTGCCAGCAGTTTAAGACAGAACACAGATACGCAGTATTTT	CASSLRQNTDTQYF
TRBV7-2	TRBJ2-3	-	TRBD2	TGTGCCAGCAGCTCGAAGACTAGCGGCACAGATACGCAGTATTTT	CASSSKTSGTDTQYF
TRBV29-1	TRBJ2-1	-	-	TGCAGCACCGGACAGAGGCTCTCCGGTGAGCAGTTCTTC	CSTGQRLSGEQFF
TRBV21-1	TRBJ2-5	-	-	TGTGCCAACGTTCCGGGACAGGGCATGGAAGAGACCCAGTACTTC	CANVPGQGMEETQYF
TRBV18	TRBJ2-1	few	TRBD2	TGTGCCAGCTCACCCCTCGGGGTAGCGGGAGGAAATGAGCAGTTCTTC	CASSPLGVAGGNEQFF
TRBV7-9	TRBJ2-2	few	-	TGTGCCAGCAGCTTTAACCAGGGGAACACCGGGGAGCTGTTTTTT	CASSFNQGNTGELFF
TRBV5-1	TRBJ2-7	few	-	TGCGCCAGCAGCTTGGATACAGGCTCCTACGAGCAGTACTTC	CASSLDTGSYEQYF
TRBV2	TRBJ2-1	-	-	TGTGCCAGCACATTAGCGCACAATGAGCAGTTCTTC	CASTLAHNEQFF
TRBV18	TRBJ1-2	few	-	TGTGCCAGCTCACCACGGGACACCTATGGCTACACCTTC	CASSPRDTYGYTF
TRBV5-4	TRBJ1-1	-	-	TGTGCCAGCAGCTTGGGACAGGAGAACACTGAAGCTTTCTTT	CASSLGQENTEAFF
TRBV7-3	TRBJ2-5	-	TRBD2	TGTGCCAGCAGCCCAGCGGGAGTGAGGCAGACCCAGTACTTC	CASSPAGVRQTQYF
TRBV29-1	TRBJ2-5	few	-	TGCAGCGTTATACAGGTGGTAGGAGAGACCCAGTACTTC	CSVIQVVGETQYF
TRBV29-1	TRBJ2-2	-	-	TGCAGCGTTGATCTTAGGAACACCGGGGAGCTGTTTTTT	CSVDLRNTGELFF
TRBV28	TRBJ2-2	few	-	TGTGCCAGCAGTTTCCAGTACACCGGGGAGCTGTTTTTT	CASSFQYTGELFF
TRBV6-5	TRBJ2-7	-	TRBD1	TGTGCCAGCAGTCGACAGGGAATGGACGAGCAGTACTTC	CASSRQGMDEQYF
TRBV27	TRBJ2-7	few	TRBD1	TGTGCCAGCAGTTTCTTGGGACAGGGGGCTTACGAGCAGTACTTC	CASSFLGQGAYEQYF
TRBV4-1	TRBJ2-5	few	TRBD2	TGCGCCAGCAGCCCTTGGACTAGCGGGAGCGGCGGACAGAAGACCCAGTACTTC	CASSPWTSGSGGQKTQYF
TRBV28	TRBJ2-2	few	TRBD2	TGTGCCAGCAGTTTAGGACTAGATTCCGGGGAGCTGTTTTTT	CASSLGLDSGELFF
TRBV5-1	TRBJ2-2	-	TRBD2	TGCGCCAGCAGCTTAACTAGCGGGAGGACCGGGGAGCTGTTTTTT	CASSLTSGRTGELFF
TRBV7-9	TRBJ1-1	few	-	TGTGCCAGCACCCTCCGTGGGGGGACGGGGACTGAAGCTTTCTTT	CASTLRGGTGTEAFF
TRBV28	TRBJ2-5	few	-	TGTGCCAGCACCTCGGGGTTGGAGACCCAGTACTTC	CASTSGLETQYF
TRBV6-6	TRBJ1-2	few	TRBD1	TGTGCCAGCAGTTCACAGACAGGGTTCAGGAACTATGGCTACACCTTC	CASSSQTGFRNYGYTF
TRBV9	TRBJ2-5	-	-	TGTGCCAGCAGCGTTGGGACTTTGAGAGTCGAGACCCAGTACTTC	CASSVGTLRVETQYF
TRBV7-2	TRBJ2-3	few	TRBD2	TGTGCCAGCAGCACTGGACTAGCGGGAGGGCGAACAGATACGCAGTATTTT	CASSTGLAGGRTDTQYF
TRBV28	TRBJ2-7	few	TRBD1	TGTGCCAGCAGTCGGACAGGGGGGACCTACGAGCAGTACTTC	CASSRTGGTYEQYF
TRBV28	TRBJ1-2	-	-	TGTGCCAGCAGTTTACTGAACTATGGCTACACCTTC	CASSLLNYGYTF
TRBV30	TRBJ2-5	few	TRBD1	TGTGCCTGGGCAGGGGGAGAGACCCAGTACTTC	CAWAGGETQYF
TRBV7-9	TRBJ1-2	few	TRBD1	TGTGCCAGCAGCTCACCAGGGGGCTCCTATGGCTACACCTTC	CASSSPGGSYGYTF
TRBV5-4	TRBJ1-2	few	-	TGTGCCAGCAGCTTGGAACAGGTCTATGGCTACACCTTC	CASSLEQVYGYTF
TRBV7-8	TRBJ1-1	few	-	TGTGCCAGCAGCTTACCAAACGGACAGATGAACACTGAAGCTTTCTTT	CASSLPNGQMNTEAFF
TRBV27	TRBJ2-3	-	TRBD2	TGTGCCAGCAGTATACGGACTAGCGGGAGCACAGATACGCAGTATTTT	CASSIRTSGSTDTQYF
TRBV28	TRBJ2-1	few	TRBD2	TGTGCCAGCACCCAGGGAGGGGCCTGGAGCTCCTACAATGAGCAGTTCTTC	CASTQGGAWSSYNEQFF